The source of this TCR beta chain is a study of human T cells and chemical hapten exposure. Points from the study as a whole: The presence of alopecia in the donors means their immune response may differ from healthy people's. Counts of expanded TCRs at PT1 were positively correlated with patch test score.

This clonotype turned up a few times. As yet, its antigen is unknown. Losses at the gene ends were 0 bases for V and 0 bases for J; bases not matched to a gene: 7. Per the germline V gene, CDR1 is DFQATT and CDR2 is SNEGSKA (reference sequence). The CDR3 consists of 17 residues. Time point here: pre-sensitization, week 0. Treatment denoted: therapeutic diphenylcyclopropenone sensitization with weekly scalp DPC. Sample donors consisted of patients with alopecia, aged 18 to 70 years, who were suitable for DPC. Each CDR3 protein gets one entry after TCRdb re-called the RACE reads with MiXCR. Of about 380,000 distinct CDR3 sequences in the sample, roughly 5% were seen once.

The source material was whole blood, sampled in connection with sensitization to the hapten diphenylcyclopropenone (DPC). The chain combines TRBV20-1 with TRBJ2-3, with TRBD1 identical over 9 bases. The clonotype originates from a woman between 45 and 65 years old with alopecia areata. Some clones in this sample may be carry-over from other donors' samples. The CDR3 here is CSARDPRQGDSTDTQYF. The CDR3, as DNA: TGCAGTGCTAGAGACCCTAGACAGGGGGATAGCACAGATACGCAGTATTTT.